The rows below give T cell receptor beta chains drawn from one sample of a study of blood T cell repertoires in COVID-19. TCRdb keeps only in-frame clones here, not all; method: immunoSEQ multiplex PCR. The profile shows 400,000 to 450,000 clones, about 91% of them singletons. Source material: peripheral blood. The receptors were gathered from a woman aged 45-59 years with COVID-19, enrolled during active disease. CDR3s include the opening cysteine and the closing phenylalanine or tryptophan. Fields, in order: CDR3 DNA, CDR3 protein, clone size, J gene, D gene, V gene. The D gene is left open where the match is weak. Only part of the rows carry a size: once, few, many, or a class if the clone is expanded.

cdr3_nt: TGTGCCAGTAGTGGGAGGGGCGCAGGTTTGGCCGGGGAGCTGTTTTTT
cdr3_aa: CASSGRGAGLAGELFF
clone_size: .
j_call: TRBJ2-2
d_call: TRBD2
v_call: TRBV19

cdr3_nt: TGTGCCAGCAGCCCCTACAGGGCCTTAGGGGGCAATGAGCAGTTCTTC
cdr3_aa: CASSPYRALGGNEQFF
clone_size: .
j_call: TRBJ2-1
d_call: .
v_call: TRBV7-6

cdr3_nt: TGTGCCAGTAGTATACTCCATGGGACAGGGAACACTGAAGCTTTCTTT
cdr3_aa: CASSILHGTGNTEAFF
clone_size: .
j_call: TRBJ1-1
d_call: TRBD1
v_call: TRBV19

cdr3_nt: TGTGCCTGGAGTGTTATTCGGGGGGCGGGTGGCTACACCTTC
cdr3_aa: CAWSVIRGAGGYTF
clone_size: .
j_call: TRBJ1-2
d_call: .
v_call: TRBV30

cdr3_nt: TGTGCCACCAGCAGACGACATCTCCAAGAGACCCAGTACTTC
cdr3_aa: CATSRRHLQETQYF
clone_size: once
j_call: TRBJ2-5
d_call: .
v_call: TRBV15

cdr3_nt: TGTGCCAGTAGTATAGGCGGCGCTGGCGGAAACACCATATATTTT
cdr3_aa: CASSIGGAGGNTIYF
clone_size: .
j_call: TRBJ1-3
d_call: .
v_call: TRBV19

cdr3_nt: TGTGCCAGCAGCTTCGGGTCTTACGACACTGAAGCTTTCTTT
cdr3_aa: CASSFGSYDTEAFF
clone_size: .
j_call: TRBJ1-1
d_call: .
v_call: TRBV7-2

cdr3_nt: TGCGCCAGCAGCCCCGACAGGGGAAGGGGCTACACCTTC
cdr3_aa: CASSPDRGRGYTF
clone_size: few
j_call: TRBJ1-2
d_call: TRBD1
v_call: TRBV4-1

cdr3_nt: TGTGCCAGCAGTCTAACTCAACCGGCCGGCGGCTTGGGGGCTAGGCCCGGGGAGCTGTTTTTT
cdr3_aa: CASSLTQPAGGLGARPGELFF
clone_size: .
j_call: TRBJ2-2
d_call: .
v_call: TRBV27

cdr3_nt: TGTGCCAGCAGCAAAGAACTACGTGGCGCTGAACGTTACACCGGGGAGCTGTTTTTT
cdr3_aa: CASSKELRGAERYTGELFF
clone_size: .
j_call: TRBJ2-2
d_call: .
v_call: TRBV21-1

cdr3_nt: TGCGCCAGCAGCTTCCCACTAGACTCGGGTGAGCAGTTCTTC
cdr3_aa: CASSFPLDSGEQFF
clone_size: .
j_call: TRBJ2-1
d_call: .
v_call: TRBV5-1

cdr3_nt: TGTGCCAGTAAAGAAGGAGCCTACTATCAGCCCCAGCATTTT
cdr3_aa: CASKEGAYYQPQHF
clone_size: few
j_call: TRBJ1-5
d_call: .
v_call: TRBV28

cdr3_nt: TGTGCCAGCAGTTACTCTTGGCAGGGGAACACTGAAGCTTTCTTT
cdr3_aa: CASSYSWQGNTEAFF
clone_size: .
j_call: TRBJ1-1
d_call: .
v_call: TRBV6-5

cdr3_nt: TGTGCCAGCAGCTTAGCACAGGGAACTGGAAACACCATATATTTT
cdr3_aa: CASSLAQGTGNTIYF
clone_size: .
j_call: TRBJ1-3
d_call: .
v_call: TRBV11-2

cdr3_nt: TGTGCCAGCTCACCTTTCCTATTAGGGGCTGCCTCGAACACTGAAGCTTTCTTT
cdr3_aa: CASSPFLLGAASNTEAFF
clone_size: once
j_call: TRBJ1-1
d_call: .
v_call: TRBV18

cdr3_nt: TGTGCCAGCAGCCACTCCTCGCCGGGACAGGCCCTTTATGGCTACACCTTC
cdr3_aa: CASSHSSPGQALYGYTF
clone_size: .
j_call: TRBJ1-2
d_call: TRBD1
v_call: TRBV7-8

cdr3_nt: TGTGCCAGTAAGAGGGAGAGCTCCTATAATTCACCCCTCCACTTT
cdr3_aa: CASKRESSYNSPLHF
clone_size: .
j_call: TRBJ1-6
d_call: .
v_call: TRBV19

cdr3_nt: TGTGCCAGCAGAGGACAGGGCGTCTATGGCTACACCTTC
cdr3_aa: CASRGQGVYGYTF
clone_size: once
j_call: TRBJ1-2
d_call: TRBD1
v_call: TRBV12-3/TRBV12-4

cdr3_nt: TGTGCCTGGAGTGTATACTCTTCCTACGAGCAGTACTTC
cdr3_aa: CAWSVYSSYEQYF
clone_size: once
j_call: TRBJ2-7
d_call: .
v_call: TRBV30

cdr3_nt: TGTGCCAGCAGGACAGGTGCGGCCAACGTCCTGACTTTC
cdr3_aa: CASRTGAANVLTF
clone_size: .
j_call: TRBJ2-6
d_call: .
v_call: TRBV12-3/TRBV12-4

cdr3_nt: TGTGCCAGCAGTGACCAGGGGGAGACTGAAGCTTTCTTT
cdr3_aa: CASSDQGETEAFF
clone_size: .
j_call: TRBJ1-1
d_call: TRBD1
v_call: TRBV6-1

cdr3_nt: TGTGCCAGCAGCTGGAGACTTCGCGACGGGGAGCTGTTTTTT
cdr3_aa: CASSWRLRDGELFF
clone_size: .
j_call: TRBJ2-2
d_call: .
v_call: TRBV5-5

cdr3_nt: TGTGCCAGCAGTTTGGGGGGGGTCGGCTATGGCTACACCTTC
cdr3_aa: CASSLGGVGYGYTF
clone_size: .
j_call: TRBJ1-2
d_call: .
v_call: TRBV28

cdr3_nt: TGTGCCAGCAGCCCGCCCCGGGACTTCCTTCGAACTTTCTTT
cdr3_aa: CASSPPRDFLRTFF
clone_size: .
j_call: TRBJ1-1
d_call: .
v_call: TRBV9